This entry concerns a single TCR beta chain. Trimming shortened V by 7 bases and J by 6 bases, and 7 bases separated the two germline ends. This CDR3 is 11 amino acids long. CDR1 is MNHEY, CDR2 SVGAGI, per germline. The data stem from a study of control samples from healthy donors and cancer patients. Using immunoSEQ multiplex PCR, the repertoire was profiled, and TCRdb retains in-frame clones only, with some absent. Altogether 20,000 to 30,000 clones are present, roughly 88% being singletons, with the ten largest covering roughly 13%. This TCR was sampled from a man between 45 and 60 years old with lung cancer. This rearrangement joins TRBV6-5 to TRBJ2-1, with a possible D match to TRBD2 (5 bases). Material: PBMCs. CDR3 amino acids: CASTGGNEQFF. The CDR3, as DNA: TGTGCCAGCACTGGAGGCAATGAGCAGTTCTTC.